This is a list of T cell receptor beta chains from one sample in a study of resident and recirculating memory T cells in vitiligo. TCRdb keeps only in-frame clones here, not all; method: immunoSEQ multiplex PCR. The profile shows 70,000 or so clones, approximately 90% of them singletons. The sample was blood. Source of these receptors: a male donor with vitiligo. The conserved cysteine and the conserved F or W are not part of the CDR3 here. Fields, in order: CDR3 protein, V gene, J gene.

cdr3_aa: SVGVAGSTDTQY
v_call: TRBV29-1
j_call: TRBJ2-3

cdr3_aa: ASSLLAETQY
v_call: TRBV7-6
j_call: TRBJ2-5

cdr3_aa: ASSVGDSGGYEQY
v_call: TRBV9
j_call: TRBJ2-7

cdr3_aa: ASSQEPPGMPTYGYT
v_call: TRBV4-3
j_call: TRBJ1-2

cdr3_aa: ASSLYSLAGGHRTGAGELF
v_call: TRBV13
j_call: TRBJ2-2

cdr3_aa: ASSLAQVGSTGELF
v_call: TRBV5-1
j_call: TRBJ2-2

cdr3_aa: ASSPDRSSYEQY
v_call: TRBV5-4
j_call: TRBJ2-7

cdr3_aa: ASSIEDRYSYEQY
v_call: TRBV19
j_call: TRBJ2-7

cdr3_aa: ASSGGDRVYYGYT
v_call: TRBV2
j_call: TRBJ1-2

cdr3_aa: ASSLTGSSYNEQF
v_call: TRBV19
j_call: TRBJ2-1

cdr3_aa: ASSPRTGNYGYT
v_call: TRBV27
j_call: TRBJ1-2

cdr3_aa: ASSITETGSSYEQY
v_call: TRBV19
j_call: TRBJ2-7

cdr3_aa: AIRDRGPDSNTEAF
v_call: TRBV10-3
j_call: TRBJ1-1

cdr3_aa: ASSHDRDRGLNTEAF
v_call: TRBV4-3
j_call: TRBJ1-1

cdr3_aa: ARERGHNSPLH
v_call: TRBV5-4
j_call: TRBJ1-6

cdr3_aa: ASSQPSGQGINEQY
v_call: TRBV7-9
j_call: TRBJ2-7

cdr3_aa: ASSLARSSYNEQF
v_call: TRBV7-2
j_call: TRBJ2-1

cdr3_aa: ASSIQGHNSPLH
v_call: TRBV7-2
j_call: TRBJ1-6

cdr3_aa: ASSLAMGQGF
v_call: TRBV7-9
j_call: TRBJ2-1

cdr3_aa: ASSKQGWTGANVLT
v_call: TRBV7-9
j_call: TRBJ2-6

cdr3_aa: ASSIRGGRSTDTQY
v_call: TRBV19
j_call: TRBJ2-3

cdr3_aa: ASSLVQSATQY
v_call: TRBV5-1
j_call: TRBJ2-5

cdr3_aa: ASSFGTGGNEQF
v_call: TRBV27
j_call: TRBJ2-1

cdr3_aa: ASSQESGRLNTEAF
v_call: TRBV14
j_call: TRBJ1-1